The 4 T cell receptor beta chains reported below all come from one sample, sequenced in a study of shared clonotypes between healthy human individuals. Only in-frame clones appear in the TCRdb table, and some are missing; sequencing was by immunoSEQ multiplex PCR. The sample lists 450,000 to 600,000 clones, 75% to 85% seen once, with around 13% in the top ten. The source material was PBMCs. These receptor sequences come from a woman in her forties in good health. Some clones in this sample may be carry-over from other donors' samples.

V gene TRBV28 combines with J gene TRBJ2-2; the D is unclear. V lost 6 bases, J lost 7 bases, and 9 bases lay in between. CDR3 size: 12 residues. The V gene's germline CDR1 is MDHEN and CDR2 SYDVKM. The CDR3 sequence: CASRSRYGELFF. The CDR3 DNA reads as TGTGCCAGCAGGTCCCGGTACGGGGAGCTGTTTTTT.

This chain uses TRBV28 with TRBJ2-7, with D uncertain. Germline V CDR1 and CDR2: MDHEN, SYDVKM. The ends were cut back, 4 bases at V and 4 bases at J, with 17 bases in the middle. The CDR3 extends over 15 amino acids. The CDR3 region has the DNA TGTGCCAGCAGTTCCGACGGGCTTAGGCCTTACGAGCAGTACTTC. It is translated as CASSSDGLRPYEQYF. Looking up the rest from reference TRBV28 and TRBJ2-7 gives the full variable domain: DVKVTQSSRYLVKRTGEKVFLECVQDMDHENMFWYRQDPGLGLRLIYFSYDVKMKEKGDIPEGYSVSREKKERFSLILESASTNQTSMYLCASSSDGLRPYEQYFGPGTRLTVT.

J is TRBJ2-1 and V is TRBV6-1, with 11 bases matching TRBD2. V gave up 6 bases and J gave up 7 bases; unmatched junction bases: 8. Germline V gene data show CDR1 as MNHNS and CDR2 as SASEGT. The CDR3 runs 15 residues. The DNA for the CDR3 is TGTGCCAGCAGATACACTAGCGGGAGTTCGAATGAGCAGTTCTTC. Protein product: CASRYTSGSSNEQFF.

The CDR3 reads CASSLGAGEMETQYF. The CDR3 DNA reads TGTGCCAGCAGCTTAGGGGCCGGGGAGATGGAGACCCAGTACTTC. The chain has TRBV7-8 and TRBJ2-5; a weak D match, TRBD2 (5 bases). V was trimmed by 1 base and J by 5 bases, leaving 14 bases between them. The V gene's germline CDR1 is SGHVS and CDR2 FQNEAQ. The CDR3 has 15 residues. Combining the CDR3 with reference TRBV7-8 and TRBJ2-5 gives the whole variable domain GAGVSQSPRYKVAKRGQDVALRCDPISGHVSLFWYQQALGQGPEFLTYFQNEAQLDKSGLPSDRFFAERPEGSVSTLKIQRTQQEDSAVYLCASSLGAGEMETQYFGPGTRLLVL.